This T cell receptor (beta chain) was obtained from a study of cytotoxic CD8 clonotypes in ibrutinib-treated CLL. Turning to the study itself: Sequencing produced an average of roughly 230,000 productive templates and 94,082 productive rearrangements per sample.

In its sample, this clone was seen once. Antigen specificity is unknown. Study results and caveats: Public clonotypes occurred uncommonly; on treatment, they contracted or remained stable. Different sampling times were used for sustained-remission and progressing patients. Clonality went up at the time of ibrutinib response, stayed stable in sustained remission, and later dropped back toward its baseline level at progression.

Here immunoSEQ multiplex PCR was the method, and the copy in TCRdb shows in-frame clones only, minus some. The sample gives about 300,000 clones, 70% to 80% of which show up once; roughly 5% is in the top ten. The CDR3 spans 13 residues. Trimming left V 5 bases short and J 3 bases short, with 8 bases between. Germline CDR1 is SEHNR and CDR2 is FQNEAQ (reference sequence). The V and J genes are TRBV7-9 and TRBJ1-5, with a weak D call TRBD1 (5 bases). Source: PBMCs, taken at disease progression, from a patient treated with ibrutinib. The TCR was taken from a human donor with chronic lymphocytic leukemia. The CDR3 DNA reads TGTGCCAGCAGCGGGGCAGTCAATCAGCCCCAGCATTTT. The encoded protein is CASSGAVNQPQHF.